What follows is one T cell receptor beta chain and its context. Its antigen remains unknown. The sample belongs to a study of T cell repertoires in ileal Crohn's disease. Study findings and constraints: Compared with non-smokers, active smokers at surgery showed more clonal expansions. Clonality above 26.8% at surgery always came with endoscopic recurrence.

Sequenced by immunoSEQ multiplex PCR; TCRdb stores in-frame clones only, minus some. The table shows approximately 5,700 clones, with roughly 80% occurring only once. The CDR3 runs to 14 residues. V lost 3 bases, J lost 7 bases, and 4 bases stayed unmatched. The V gene's germline CDR1 is KGHSH and CDR2 LQKENI. Time point of the sample: inflamed ileum from the surgical specimen. The sequence was collected from an adult with Crohn's disease. The rearrangement uses TRBV18 and TRBJ1-4, with TRBD1 matching over 8 bases. The sample was ileal tissue. CDR3: CASSPDRGIEKLFF. CDR3 bases: TGTGCCAGCTCACCTGACAGGGGTATTGAAAAACTGTTTTTT.